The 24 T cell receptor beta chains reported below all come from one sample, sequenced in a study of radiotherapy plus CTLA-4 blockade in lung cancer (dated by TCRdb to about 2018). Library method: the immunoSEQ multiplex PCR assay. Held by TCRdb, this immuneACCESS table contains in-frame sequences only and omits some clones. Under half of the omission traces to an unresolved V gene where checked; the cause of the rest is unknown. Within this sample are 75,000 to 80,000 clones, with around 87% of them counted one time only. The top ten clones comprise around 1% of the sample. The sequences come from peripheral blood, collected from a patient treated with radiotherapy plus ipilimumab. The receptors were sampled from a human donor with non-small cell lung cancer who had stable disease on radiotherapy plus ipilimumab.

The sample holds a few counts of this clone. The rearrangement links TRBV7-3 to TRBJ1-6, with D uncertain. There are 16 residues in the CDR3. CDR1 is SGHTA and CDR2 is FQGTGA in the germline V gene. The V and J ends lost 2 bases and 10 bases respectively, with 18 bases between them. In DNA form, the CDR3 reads TGTGCCAGCAGCTTATCCCCCACTCCACAAGGATCACCCCTCCACTTT. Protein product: CASSLSPTPQGSPLHF.

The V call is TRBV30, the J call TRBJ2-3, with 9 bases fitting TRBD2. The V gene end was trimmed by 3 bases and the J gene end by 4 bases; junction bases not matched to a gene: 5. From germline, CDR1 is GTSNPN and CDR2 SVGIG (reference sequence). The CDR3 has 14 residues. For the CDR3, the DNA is TGTGCCTGGAGGCGGGGGGGAATGTCAGATACGCAGTATTTT. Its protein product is CAWRRGGMSDTQYF.

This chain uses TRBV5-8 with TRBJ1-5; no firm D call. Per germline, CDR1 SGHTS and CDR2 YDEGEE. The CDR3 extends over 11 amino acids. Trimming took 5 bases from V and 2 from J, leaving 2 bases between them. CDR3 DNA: TGTGCCAGCAGGGGCAATCAGCCCCAGCATTTT. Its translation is CASRGNQPQHF.

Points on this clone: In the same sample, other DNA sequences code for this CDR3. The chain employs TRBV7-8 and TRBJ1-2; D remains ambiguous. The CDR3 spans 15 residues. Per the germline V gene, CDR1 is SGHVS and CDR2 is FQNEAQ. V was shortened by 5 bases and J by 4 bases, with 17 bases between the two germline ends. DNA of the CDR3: TGTGCCAGCAGCAGGAGTATTGAAGGCTCCTATGGCTACACCTTC. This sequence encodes CASSRSIEGSYGYTF. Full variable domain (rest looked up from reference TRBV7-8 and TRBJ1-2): GAGVSQSPRYKVAKRGQDVALRCDPISGHVSLFWYQQALGQGPEFLTYFQNEAQLDKSGLPSDRFFAERPEGSVSTLKIQRTQQEDSAVYLCASSRSIEGSYGYTFGSGTRLTVV.

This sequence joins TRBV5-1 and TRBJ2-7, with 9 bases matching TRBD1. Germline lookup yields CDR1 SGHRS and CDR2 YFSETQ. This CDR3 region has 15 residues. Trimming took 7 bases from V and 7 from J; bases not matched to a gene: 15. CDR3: CASPPPGQGAREQYF. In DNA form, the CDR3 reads TGCGCCAGCCCCCCGCCGGGACAGGGAGCGAGAGAGCAGTACTTC.

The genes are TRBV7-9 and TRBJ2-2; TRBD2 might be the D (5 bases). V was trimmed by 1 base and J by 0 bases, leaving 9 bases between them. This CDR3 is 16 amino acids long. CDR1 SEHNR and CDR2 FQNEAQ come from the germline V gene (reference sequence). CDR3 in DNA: TGTGCCAGCAGCTTAGGGGCGGGCCCGAACACCGGGGAGCTGTTTTTT. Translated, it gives CASSLGAGPNTGELFF.

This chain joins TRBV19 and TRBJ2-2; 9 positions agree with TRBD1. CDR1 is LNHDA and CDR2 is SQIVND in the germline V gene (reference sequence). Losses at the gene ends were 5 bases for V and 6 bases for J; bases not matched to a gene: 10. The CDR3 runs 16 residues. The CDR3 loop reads CASSALGQGGAGELFF. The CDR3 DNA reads TGTGCCAGTAGTGCCTTGGGACAGGGAGGAGCCGGGGAGCTGTTTTTT.

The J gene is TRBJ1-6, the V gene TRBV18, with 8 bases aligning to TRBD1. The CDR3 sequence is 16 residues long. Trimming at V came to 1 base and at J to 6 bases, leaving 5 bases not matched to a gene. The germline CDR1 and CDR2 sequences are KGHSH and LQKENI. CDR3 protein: CASSPLPDRVNSPLHF. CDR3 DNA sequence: TGTGCCAGCTCACCACTCCCGGACAGGGTTAATTCACCCCTCCACTTT.

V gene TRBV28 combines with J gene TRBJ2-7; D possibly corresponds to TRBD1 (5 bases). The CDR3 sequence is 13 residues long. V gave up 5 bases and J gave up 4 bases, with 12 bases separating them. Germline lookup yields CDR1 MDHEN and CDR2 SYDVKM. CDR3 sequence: CASSKGPYYEQYF. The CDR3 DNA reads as TGTGCCAGCAGTAAGGGGCCCTATTACGAGCAGTACTTC.

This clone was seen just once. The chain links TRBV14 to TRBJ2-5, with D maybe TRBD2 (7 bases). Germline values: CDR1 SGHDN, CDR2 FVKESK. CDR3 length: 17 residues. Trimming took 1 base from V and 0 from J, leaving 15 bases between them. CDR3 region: CASSQALRGGDQETQYF. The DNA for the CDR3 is TGTGCCAGCAGCCAAGCCCTGAGGGGGGGGGACCAAGAGACCCAGTACTTC.

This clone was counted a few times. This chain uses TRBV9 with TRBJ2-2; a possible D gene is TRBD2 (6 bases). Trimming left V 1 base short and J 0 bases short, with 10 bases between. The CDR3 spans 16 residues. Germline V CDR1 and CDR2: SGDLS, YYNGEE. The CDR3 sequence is CASSVLARSNTGELFF. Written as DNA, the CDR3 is TGTGCCAGCAGCGTACTAGCGAGGTCGAACACCGGGGAGCTGTTTTTT.

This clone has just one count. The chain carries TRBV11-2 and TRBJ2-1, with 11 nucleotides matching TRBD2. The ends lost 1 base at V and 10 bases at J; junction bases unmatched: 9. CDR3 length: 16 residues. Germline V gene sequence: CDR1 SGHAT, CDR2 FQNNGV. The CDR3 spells CASSLVTSGSWGEQFF. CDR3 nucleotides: TGTGCCAGCAGCTTAGTTACTAGCGGGAGTTGGGGGGAGCAGTTCTTC. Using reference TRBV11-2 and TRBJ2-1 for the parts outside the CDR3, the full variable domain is EAGVAQSPRYKIIEKRQSVAFWCNPISGHATLYWYQQILGQGPKLLIQFQNNGVVDDSQLPKDRFSAERLKGVDSTLKIQPAKLEDSAVYLCASSLVTSGSWGEQFFGPGTRLTVL.

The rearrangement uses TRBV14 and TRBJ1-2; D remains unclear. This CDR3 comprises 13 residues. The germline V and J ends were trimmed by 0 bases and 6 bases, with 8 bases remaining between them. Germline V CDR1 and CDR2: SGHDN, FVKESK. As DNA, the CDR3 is TGTGCCAGCAGCCAAGATTTCAGAAATGGCTACACCTTC. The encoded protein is CASSQDFRNGYTF. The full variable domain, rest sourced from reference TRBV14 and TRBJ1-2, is EAGVTQFPSHSVIEKGQTVTLRCDPISGHDNLYWYRRVMGKEIKFLLHFVKESKQDESGMPNNRFLAERTGGTYSTLKVQPAELEDSGVYFCASSQDFRNGYTFGSGTRLTVV.

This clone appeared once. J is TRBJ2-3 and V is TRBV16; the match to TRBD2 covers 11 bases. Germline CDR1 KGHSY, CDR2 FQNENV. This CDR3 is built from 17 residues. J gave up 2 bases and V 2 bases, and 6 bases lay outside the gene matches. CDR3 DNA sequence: TGTGCCAGCAGCCAACCCTCGACTAGCGGGGCCACAGATACGCAGTATTTT. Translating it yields CASSQPSTSGATDTQYF.

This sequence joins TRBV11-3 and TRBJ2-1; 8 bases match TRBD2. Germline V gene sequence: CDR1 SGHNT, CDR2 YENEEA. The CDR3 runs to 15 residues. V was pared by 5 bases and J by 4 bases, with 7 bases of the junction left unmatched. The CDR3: CASSPGLADYNEQFF. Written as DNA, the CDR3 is TGTGCCAGCAGCCCCGGACTAGCTGATTACAATGAGCAGTTCTTC.

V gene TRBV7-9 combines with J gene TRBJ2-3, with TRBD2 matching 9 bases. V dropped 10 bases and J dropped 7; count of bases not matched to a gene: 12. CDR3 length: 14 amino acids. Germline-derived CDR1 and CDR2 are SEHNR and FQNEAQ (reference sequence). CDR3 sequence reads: CATPPAGGANTQYF. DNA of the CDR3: TGTGCCACCCCCCCAGCGGGGGGCGCAAATACGCAGTATTTT.

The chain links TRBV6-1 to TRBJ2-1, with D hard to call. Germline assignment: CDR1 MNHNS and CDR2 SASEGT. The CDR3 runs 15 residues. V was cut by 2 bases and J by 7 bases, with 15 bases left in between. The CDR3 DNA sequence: TGTGCCAGCAGTGAAAGGTCTACGATACTAAATGAGCAGTTCTTC. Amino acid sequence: CASSERSTILNEQFF.

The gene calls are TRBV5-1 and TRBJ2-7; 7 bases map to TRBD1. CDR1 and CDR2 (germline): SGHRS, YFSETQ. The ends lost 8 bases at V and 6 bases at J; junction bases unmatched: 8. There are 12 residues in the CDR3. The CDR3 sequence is CASGTALVEQYF. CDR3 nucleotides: TGCGCCAGTGGGACAGCTCTTGTCGAGCAGTACTTC.

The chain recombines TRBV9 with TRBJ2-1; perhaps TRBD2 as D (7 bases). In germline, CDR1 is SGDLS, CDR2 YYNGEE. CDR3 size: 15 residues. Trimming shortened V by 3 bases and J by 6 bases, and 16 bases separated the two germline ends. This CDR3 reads CASSEGGGRSNEQFF. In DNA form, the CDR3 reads TGTGCCAGCAGCGAGGGGGGCGGGAGAAGCAATGAGCAGTTCTTC.

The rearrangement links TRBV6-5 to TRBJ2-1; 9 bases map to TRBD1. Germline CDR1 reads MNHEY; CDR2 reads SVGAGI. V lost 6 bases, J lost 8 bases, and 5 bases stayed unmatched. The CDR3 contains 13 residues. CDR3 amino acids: CASRQGASDEQFF. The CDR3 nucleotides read TGTGCCAGCAGACAGGGGGCATCCGATGAGCAGTTCTTC.

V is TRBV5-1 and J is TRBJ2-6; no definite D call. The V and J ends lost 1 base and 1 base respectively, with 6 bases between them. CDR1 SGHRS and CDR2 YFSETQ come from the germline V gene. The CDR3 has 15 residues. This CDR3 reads CASSLTVSGANVLTF. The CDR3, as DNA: TGCGCCAGCAGCTTGACAGTTTCTGGGGCCAACGTCCTGACTTTC.

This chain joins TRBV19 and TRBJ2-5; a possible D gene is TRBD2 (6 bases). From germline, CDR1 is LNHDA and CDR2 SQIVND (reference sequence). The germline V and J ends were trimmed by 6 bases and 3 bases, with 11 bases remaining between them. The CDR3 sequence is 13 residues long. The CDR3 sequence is CASSRTGEETQYF. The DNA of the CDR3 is TGTGCCAGTAGCCGGACGGGGGAAGAGACCCAGTACTTC.

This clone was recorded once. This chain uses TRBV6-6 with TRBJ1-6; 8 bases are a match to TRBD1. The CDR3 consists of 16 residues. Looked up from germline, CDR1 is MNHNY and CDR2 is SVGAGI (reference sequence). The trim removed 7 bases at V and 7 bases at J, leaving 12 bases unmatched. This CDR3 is CASTPRARQGNSPLHF. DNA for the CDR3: TGTGCCAGCACCCCTAGGGCGAGACAGGGGAATTCACCCCTCCACTTT.

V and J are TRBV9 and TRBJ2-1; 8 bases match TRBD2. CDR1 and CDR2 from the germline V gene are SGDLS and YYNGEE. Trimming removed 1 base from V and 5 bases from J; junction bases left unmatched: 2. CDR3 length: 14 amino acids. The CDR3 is CASSVLAGNNEQFF. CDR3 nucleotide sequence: TGTGCCAGCAGCGTATTAGCGGGGAACAATGAGCAGTTCTTC. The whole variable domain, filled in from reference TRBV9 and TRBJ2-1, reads DSGVTQTPKHLITATGQRVTLRCSPRSGDLSVYWYQQSLDQGLQFLIQYYNGEERAKGNILERFSAQQFPDLHSELNLSSLELGDSALYFCASSVLAGNNEQFFGPGTRLTVL.